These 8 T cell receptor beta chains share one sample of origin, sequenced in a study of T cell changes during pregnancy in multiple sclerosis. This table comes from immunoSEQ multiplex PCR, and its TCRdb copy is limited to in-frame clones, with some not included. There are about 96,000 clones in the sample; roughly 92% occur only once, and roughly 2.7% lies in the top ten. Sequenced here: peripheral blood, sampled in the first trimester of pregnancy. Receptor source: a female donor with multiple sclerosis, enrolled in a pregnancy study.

CDR3 DNA sequence: TGTGCCAGCAGTTCTGCTGACAGGGGGGAAGGTGATACGCAGTATTTT. Amino acid sequence: CASSSADRGEGDTQYF. V and J are TRBV27 and TRBJ2-3; 9 nucleotides agree with TRBD1. Per the germline V gene, CDR1 is MNHEY and CDR2 is SMNVEV (reference sequence). The CDR3 is 16 amino acids. V shed 4 bases, J shed 6 bases, and the junction held 11 bases outside the gene matches.

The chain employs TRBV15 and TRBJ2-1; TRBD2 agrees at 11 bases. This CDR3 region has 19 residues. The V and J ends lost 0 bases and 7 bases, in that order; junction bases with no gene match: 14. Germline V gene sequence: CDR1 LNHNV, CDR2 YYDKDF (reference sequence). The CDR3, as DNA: TGTGCCACCAGCAGAGATTCTGCCCTAGCGGGAGGCAGTAGTAATGAGCAGTTCTTC. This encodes CATSRDSALAGGSSNEQFF.

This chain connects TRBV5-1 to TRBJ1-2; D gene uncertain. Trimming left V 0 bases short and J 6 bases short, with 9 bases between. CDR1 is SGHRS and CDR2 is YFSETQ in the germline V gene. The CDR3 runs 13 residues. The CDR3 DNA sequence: TGCGCCAGCAGCTTGGCCGAGGAGAATGGCTACACCTTC. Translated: CASSLAEENGYTF.

The CDR3 spells CASSSQGASSEQYF. CDR3 sequence (DNA): TGTGCCAGCAGCTCACAGGGGGCAAGTAGCGAGCAGTACTTC. V usage is TRBV7-2 and J usage is TRBJ2-7; 9 nucleotides align to TRBD1. V shed 4 bases and J 6 bases; nucleotides not matched to a gene: 7. Germline V lookup: CDR1 SGHTA, CDR2 FQGNSA. The CDR3 covers 14 residues.

The CDR3 here is CSVRRQLNYGYTF. The CDR3 bases are TGCAGCGTCCGACGACAGTTGAACTATGGCTACACCTTC. V usage is TRBV29-1 and J usage is TRBJ1-2; D may be TRBD1 (5 bases). CDR3 length: 13 residues. The V end lost 6 bases, the J end lost 2 bases, and 13 bases lay between the germline ends. Germline V gene data show CDR1 as SQVTM and CDR2 as ANQGSEA.

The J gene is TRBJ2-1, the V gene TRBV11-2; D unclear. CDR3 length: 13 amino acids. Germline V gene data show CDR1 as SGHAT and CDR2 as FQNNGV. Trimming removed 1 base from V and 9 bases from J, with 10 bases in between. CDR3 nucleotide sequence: TGTGCCAGCAGCTTAGTTACGGGTGGTGAGCAGTTCTTC. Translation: CASSLVTGGEQFF.

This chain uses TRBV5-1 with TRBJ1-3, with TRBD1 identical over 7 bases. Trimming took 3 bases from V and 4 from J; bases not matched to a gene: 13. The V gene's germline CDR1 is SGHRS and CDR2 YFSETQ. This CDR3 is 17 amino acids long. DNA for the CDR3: TGCGCCAGCAGCTCAGACGGACAGGCTTGGAAAGGAAACACCATATATTTT. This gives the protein CASSSDGQAWKGNTIYF.

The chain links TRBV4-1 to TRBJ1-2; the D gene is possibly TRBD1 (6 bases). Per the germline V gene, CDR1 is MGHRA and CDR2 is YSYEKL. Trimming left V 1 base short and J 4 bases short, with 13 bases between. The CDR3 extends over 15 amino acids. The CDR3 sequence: CASSQAAAGAYGYTF. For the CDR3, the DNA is TGCGCCAGCAGCCAAGCAGCTGCAGGGGCCTATGGCTACACCTTC.